The TCR beta chain described here comes from a study of persistence of HIV-infected CD4 T cells. Study conclusions and caveats: Proviral oligoclonality tracked with TCR oligoclonality within the same sorted cells.

Germline assignment: CDR1 MNHEY and CDR2 SVGAGI. V lost 4 bases to trimming and J lost 3 bases, with 13 bases between them. CDR3 length: 14 residues. As to this clone: Its antigen is undetermined.

Stimulation used around 9.1 ug/mL lysate from CMV-infected fibroblasts. Sorted nonresponding memory CD4+ T cells were CD40L-negative, CD69-negative, CD45RO-high. Sequencing used immunoSEQ version 4 in survey mode. Clones were sequenced by immunoSEQ multiplex PCR, and TCRdb holds only the in-frame ones, with some missing. The table shows fewer than 40,000 clones, with 80% to 90% occurring only once. This sequence joins TRBV6-5 and TRBJ2-7, with D perhaps matching TRBD1 (5 bases). Material: CD4+ T cells sorted from PBMCs after roughly 18-hour stimulation, obtained from a patient who received antiretroviral therapy. The source is an adult man with HIV who was CMV-seropositive. CDR3 in amino acids: CASSSNRRYYEQYF. CDR3 coding DNA: TGTGCCAGCAGTTCAAACAGGAGATACTACGAGCAGTACTTC.